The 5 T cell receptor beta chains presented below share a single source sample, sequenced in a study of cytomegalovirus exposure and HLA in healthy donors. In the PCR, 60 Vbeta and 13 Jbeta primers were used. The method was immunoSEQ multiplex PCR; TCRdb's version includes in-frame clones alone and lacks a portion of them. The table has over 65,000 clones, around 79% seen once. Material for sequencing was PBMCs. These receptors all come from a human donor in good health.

CDR3 in amino acids: CASSQAEVGPSLNEQYF. In DNA form, the CDR3 reads TGCGCCAGCAGCCAAGCAGAGGTGGGGCCGTCTCTGAACGAGCAGTACTTC. The chain links TRBV4-1 to TRBJ2-7; the D gene is possibly TRBD1 (5 bases). CDR1 and CDR2 from the germline V gene are MGHRA and YSYEKL. Trimming shortened V by 1 base and J by 5 bases, and 21 bases separated the two germline ends. The CDR3 is made up of 17 amino acids.

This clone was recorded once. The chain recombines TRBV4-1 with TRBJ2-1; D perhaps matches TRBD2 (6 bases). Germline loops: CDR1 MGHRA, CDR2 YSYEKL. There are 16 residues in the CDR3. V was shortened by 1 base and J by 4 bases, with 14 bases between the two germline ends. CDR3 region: CASSQAGVREYNEQFF. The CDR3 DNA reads TGCGCCAGCAGCCAAGCGGGGGTCAGGGAGTACAATGAGCAGTTCTTC.

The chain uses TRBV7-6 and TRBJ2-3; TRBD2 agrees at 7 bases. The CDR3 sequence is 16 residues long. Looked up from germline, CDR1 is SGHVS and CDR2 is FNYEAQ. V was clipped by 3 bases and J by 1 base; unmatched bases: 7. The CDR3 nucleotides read TGTGCCAGCAGCTTTCGTGAGCGGGGCGGCACAGATACGCAGTATTTT. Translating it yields CASSFRERGGTDTQYF.

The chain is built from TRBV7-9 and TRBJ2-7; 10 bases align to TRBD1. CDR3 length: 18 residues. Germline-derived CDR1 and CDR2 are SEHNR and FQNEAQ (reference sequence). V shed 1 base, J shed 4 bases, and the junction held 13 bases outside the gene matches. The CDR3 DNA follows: TGTGCCAGCAGCTTAGAAATTGAATTCGGACAGGGGGAATACGAGCAGTACTTC. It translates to CASSLEIEFGQGEYEQYF.

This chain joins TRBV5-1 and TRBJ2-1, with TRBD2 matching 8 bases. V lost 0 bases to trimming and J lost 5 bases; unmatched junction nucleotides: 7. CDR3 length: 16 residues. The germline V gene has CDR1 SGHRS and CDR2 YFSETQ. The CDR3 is CASSLGTGGADNEQFF. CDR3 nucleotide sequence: TGCGCCAGCAGCTTGGGAACCGGGGGGGCAGACAATGAGCAGTTCTTC.